A single sample gave rise to the 19 T cell receptor beta chains below, sequenced in a study of cytomegalovirus exposure and HLA in healthy donors. With 60 Vbeta and 13 Jbeta primers, the PCR was carried out. TCRdb's copy holds only in-frame clones and misses some; the assay was immunoSEQ multiplex PCR. The repertoire has over 200,000 clones, about 84% of them found once; the top ten carry around 1.2%. Sequencing was done on a sample of PBMCs. These receptors were taken from a human donor in good health.

The chain recombines TRBV29-1 with TRBJ2-1, with TRBD2 matching 12 bases. Trimming took 6 bases from V and 0 from J; bases not matched to a gene: 3. This CDR3 contains 15 residues. Germline-derived CDR1 and CDR2 are SQVTM and ANQGSEA. CDR3 in amino acids: CSVGLAGISYNEQFF. The CDR3 nucleotides read TGCAGCGTCGGACTAGCGGGAATCTCCTACAATGAGCAGTTCTTC.

This chain links TRBV25-1 with TRBJ1-4, with 7 bases identical to TRBD1. With 1 base clipped from V and 4 bases from J, the junction kept 9 bases outside the gene matches. Germline assignment: CDR1 MGHDK and CDR2 SYGVNS. The CDR3 sequence is 17 residues long. The CDR3 coding sequence is TGTGCCAGCAGTGAATTGGGGCCTGACAGGGATAATGAAAAACTGTTTTTT. Its protein is CASSELGPDRDNEKLFF.

The chain links TRBV30 to TRBJ2-5; 10 bases agree with TRBD2. V gave up 0 bases and J gave up 5 bases; unmatched junction bases: 3. From germline, CDR1 is GTSNPN and CDR2 SVGIG (reference sequence). The CDR3 consists of 14 residues. This CDR3 is CAWSVGAGGETQYF. The DNA of the CDR3 is TGTGCCTGGAGTGTGGGAGCGGGAGGGGAGACCCAGTACTTC. Based on the CDR3 plus reference TRBV30 and TRBJ2-5, the full variable domain is SQTIHQWPATLVQPVGSPLSLECTVEGTSNPNLYWYRQAAGRGLQLLFYSVGIGQISSEVPQNLSASRPQDRQFILSSKKLLLSDSGFYLCAWSVGAGGETQYFGPGTRLLVL.

V gene TRBV7-3 combines with J gene TRBJ2-3, with D maybe TRBD1 (5 bases). V was pared by 3 bases and J by 2 bases, with 9 bases between. The V gene's germline CDR1 is SGHTA and CDR2 FQGTGA. This CDR3 has 14 residues. CDR3 sequence (DNA): TGTGCCAGCAGCTTGGACATCTCCACAGATACGCAGTATTTT. Translated, it gives CASSLDISTDTQYF. The variable domain in full, completed from reference TRBV7-3 and TRBJ2-3, reads GAGVSQTPSNKVTEKGKYVELRCDPISGHTALYWYRQSLGQGPEFLIYFQGTGAADDSGLPNDRFFAVRPEGSVSTLKIQRTERGDSAVYLCASSLDISTDTQYFGPGTRLTVL.

V and J are TRBV6-4 and TRBJ2-3, with 8 bases aligning to TRBD2. Germline CDR1 reads MRHNA; CDR2 reads SNTAGT. V lost 5 bases, J lost 0 bases, and 7 bases stayed unmatched. CDR3 length: 16 residues. The CDR3 protein is CASSHRAGASTDTQYF. The CDR3 DNA reads as TGTGCCAGCAGTCACAGAGCGGGAGCGAGCACAGATACGCAGTATTTT.

This chain links TRBV7-2 with TRBJ2-6; 9 bases fit TRBD2. The J segment lost 0 bases and the V segment lost 5 bases, leaving 5 bases of the junction unmatched. Germline V lookup: CDR1 SGHTA, CDR2 FQGNSA. The CDR3 contains 17 residues. For the CDR3, the DNA is TGTGCCAGCAGCCGTAGCGGGAGTACCTCTGGGGCCAACGTCCTGACTTTC. Its translation: CASSRSGSTSGANVLTF.

The chain recombines TRBV13 with TRBJ2-7; perhaps TRBD2 as D (5 bases). Looked up from germline, CDR1 is PRHDT and CDR2 is FYEKMQ (reference sequence). Deletions cut 4 bases from V and 4 bases from J, with 17 bases between. The CDR3 runs 15 residues. CDR3 sequence (DNA): TGTGCCAGCAGCTCGGCGGGCGGAGCGGCGTACGAGCAGTACTTC. Its protein is CASSSAGGAAYEQYF.

Concerning this clone: This same CDR3 is encoded by further DNA sequences in the sample. This chain links TRBV6-4 with TRBJ2-5, with D uncertain. V dropped 3 bases and J dropped 5 bases, with 7 bases sitting between them. CDR3 length equals 12 residues. The germline V gene encodes CDR1 MRHNA and CDR2 SNTAGT. CDR3 bases: TGTGCCAGCAGTGATGAGGCGGAGACCCAGTACTTC. It yields the protein CASSDEAETQYF.

The DNA of the CDR3 is TGTGCCAGCAGGACTAGCTCCTACGAGCAGTACTTC. This encodes CASRTSSYEQYF. V and J are TRBV6-1 and TRBJ2-7; perhaps TRBD2 as D (6 bases). This CDR3 has 12 amino acids. Germline assignment: CDR1 MNHNS and CDR2 SASEGT. The V end was cut by 6 bases, the J end by 0 bases, with 6 bases between.

The genes are TRBV5-6 and TRBJ2-1; no clear D gene. The CDR3 loop spans 14 amino acids. Germline assignment: CDR1 SGHDT and CDR2 YYEEEE. With 6 bases removed from V and 1 base from J, the gap between germline ends came to 11 bases. CDR3 nucleotide sequence: TGTGCCAGCACCCGGGTGACTTCCTACAATGAGCAGTTCTTC. Translated: CASTRVTSYNEQFF.

The rearrangement links TRBV20-1 to TRBJ1-1; D may be TRBD1 (5 bases). Between the trimmed V and J ends, which lost 6 bases and 3 bases, there was a span of 8 bases. Germline loops: CDR1 DFQATT, CDR2 SNEGSKA (reference sequence). This CDR3 contains 11 residues. This CDR3 is CSAKGDTEAFF. In DNA form, the CDR3 reads TGCAGTGCCAAAGGGGACACTGAAGCTTTCTTT.

The chain carries TRBV7-2 and TRBJ2-5, with D maybe TRBD1 (6 bases). The CDR3 runs 15 residues. The germline V gene encodes CDR1 SGHTA and CDR2 FQGNSA. The V end was cut by 3 bases, the J end by 6 bases, with 17 bases between. This CDR3 reads CASSLKDSAVQTQYF. The CDR3 coding sequence is TGTGCCAGCAGCTTGAAGGACAGCGCGGTTCAGACCCAGTACTTC.

V gene TRBV15 combines with J gene TRBJ2-1; TRBD1 agrees at 11 bases. Germline lookup yields CDR1 LNHNV and CDR2 YYDKDF (reference sequence). This CDR3 is built from 21 residues. V was clipped by 3 bases and J by 7 bases; unmatched bases: 23. CDR3 DNA: TGTGCCACCAGCAGTGGTGGCGGGGACTTGACCCGGGACAGGGGGAGGAATGAGCAGTTCTTC. Protein product: CATSSGGGDLTRDRGRNEQFF.

The rearrangement uses TRBV28 and TRBJ2-7; 9 bases line up with TRBD2. Germline lookup yields CDR1 MDHEN and CDR2 SYDVKM. CDR3 length: 14 residues. V shed 7 bases, J shed 5 bases, and the junction held 9 bases outside the gene matches. This chain's CDR3 is CASNLEREVNEQYF. The CDR3 DNA sequence: TGTGCCAGCAACCTGGAGCGGGAGGTAAACGAGCAGTACTTC.

The sample holds one count of this clone. A junction end diverges from the germline sequence, so it may reflect a read error. The chain combines TRBV2 with TRBJ2-1, with 7 bases matching TRBD1. Germline CDR1 reads SNHLY; CDR2 reads FYNNEI. CDR3 length: 15 amino acids. The CDR3 loop reads CASSKGQSSYDEQFF. In DNA, the CDR3 is TGTGCCAGCAGTAAGGGACAGAGCTCCTACGATGAGCAGTTCTTC.

The gene calls are TRBV13 and TRBJ2-2; 9 positions agree with TRBD1. Germline loops: CDR1 PRHDT, CDR2 FYEKMQ (reference sequence). With 5 bases clipped from V and 0 bases from J, the junction kept 4 bases outside the gene matches. The CDR3 totals 16 residues. CDR3: CASSLDRGANTGELFF. The CDR3 bases are TGTGCCAGCAGCCTCGACAGGGGGGCGAACACCGGGGAGCTGTTTTTT.

The CDR3 sequence: CSGGGLGYGYTF. CDR3 nucleotides: TGCAGCGGGGGGGGATTGGGCTATGGCTACACCTTC. The chain recombines TRBV29-1 with TRBJ1-2, with D possibly TRBD1 on 5 matching bases. Germline V gene data show CDR1 as SQVTM and CDR2 as ANQGSEA. There are 12 residues in the CDR3. Trimming left V 7 bases short and J 4 bases short, with 13 bases between.

V is TRBV4-3 and J is TRBJ2-3; TRBD2 matches at 10 bases. This CDR3 region has 17 residues. Losses at the gene ends were 4 bases for V and 5 bases for J; bases not matched to a gene: 12. Germline lookup yields CDR1 LGHNA and CDR2 YSLEER. CDR3 DNA: TGCGCCAGCAGCCGCGGGACTAGCGCGACTTTTATAGATACGCAGTATTTT. As protein: CASSRGTSATFIDTQYF.

The chain links TRBV19 to TRBJ1-5; TRBD1 is a possible D gene (6 bases). CDR3 length: 14 amino acids. From germline, CDR1 is LNHDA and CDR2 SQIVND (reference sequence). The V end was cut by 5 bases, the J end by 9 bases, with 17 bases between. As DNA, the CDR3 is TGTGCCAGTAGTGACTACAGGGTAAATACGCCCCAGCATTTT. The encoded protein is CASSDYRVNTPQHF.